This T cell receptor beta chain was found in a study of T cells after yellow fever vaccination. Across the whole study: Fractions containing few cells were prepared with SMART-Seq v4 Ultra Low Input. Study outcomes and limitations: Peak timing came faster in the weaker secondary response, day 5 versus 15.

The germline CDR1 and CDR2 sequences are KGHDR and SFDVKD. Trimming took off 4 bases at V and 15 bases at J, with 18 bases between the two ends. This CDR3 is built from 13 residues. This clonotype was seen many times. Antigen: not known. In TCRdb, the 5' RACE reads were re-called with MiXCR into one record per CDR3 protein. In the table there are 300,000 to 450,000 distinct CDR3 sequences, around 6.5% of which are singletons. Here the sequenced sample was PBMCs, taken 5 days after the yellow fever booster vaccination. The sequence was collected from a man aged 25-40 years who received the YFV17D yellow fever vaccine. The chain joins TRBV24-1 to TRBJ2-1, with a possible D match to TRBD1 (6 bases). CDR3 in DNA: TGTGCCACCAGTGAGACGGGACACCCAGAGTGGTTCTTC. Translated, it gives CATSETGHPEWFF.